This T cell receptor (beta chain) was captured in a study of OX40 agonist ivuxolimab in advanced cancers. Here immunoSEQ multiplex PCR was the method, and the copy in TCRdb shows in-frame clones only, minus some. This table holds some 61,000 clones, roughly 81% found once. V dropped 0 bases and J dropped 8 bases, with 28 bases sitting between them. This CDR3 has 20 amino acids. Germline CDR1 is MNHEY and CDR2 is SMNVEV (reference sequence). The genes are TRBV27 and TRBJ1-4, with D unresolved. This clonotype originated in an adult with an advanced solid tumor such as melanoma, head and neck, liver or kidney cancer. The source material was CD4+ or CD8+ T cells sorted from blood, sampled in a trial of the OX40 agonist ivuxolimab. In DNA, the CDR3 is TGTGCCAGCAGTTTATCAGGCATACCCGGTCTTGGCAGAACGTTCGAAAAACTGTTTTTT. Its translation is CASSLSGIPGLGRTFEKLFF.